Presented here are 10 T cell receptor beta chains from one specimen sequenced in a study of OX40 agonist ivuxolimab in advanced cancers. Generated by immunoSEQ multiplex PCR, the TCRdb table keeps only in-frame clones and is missing some. This table has about 17,000 clones, over 75% appearing once. The sample here was CD4+ or CD8+ T cells sorted from blood, taken in a trial of the OX40 agonist ivuxolimab. These receptors were taken from an adult with an advanced solid tumor such as melanoma, head and neck, liver or kidney cancer.

This clone has only a few counts. The chain joins TRBV28 to TRBJ1-2; no clear D gene. The CDR3 loop spans 14 amino acids. V was clipped by 3 bases and J by 8 bases, with 16 bases between them. Per germline, CDR1 MDHEN and CDR2 SYDVKM. Here the CDR3 DNA reads TGTGCCAGCAGTTTCCCACATCTCCCGGGAGGCTACACCTTC. This encodes CASSFPHLPGGYTF.

The rearrangement links TRBV13 to TRBJ1-4; TRBD1 is a possible D gene (5 bases). The CDR3 is made up of 15 amino acids. The V and J ends lost 4 bases and 5 bases respectively, with 14 bases between them. Germline CDR1 reads PRHDT; CDR2 reads FYEKMQ (reference sequence). The CDR3 loop is CASSCRETANEKLFF. DNA of the CDR3: TGTGCCAGCAGCTGTCGCGAGACAGCAAATGAAAAACTGTTTTTT.

The rearrangement joins TRBV28 to TRBJ1-2; TRBD1 matches at 8 bases. The CDR3 has 15 residues. The V and J ends lost 7 bases and 3 bases, in that order; junction bases with no gene match: 10. Germline loops: CDR1 MDHEN, CDR2 SYDVKM. Here the CDR3 DNA reads TGTGCCAGCACCGCGGAGGACAGGGTCCACTATGGCTACACCTTC. Translating it yields CASTAEDRVHYGYTF.

This clone was recorded a few times. The chain joins TRBV5-5 to TRBJ1-5; D perhaps matches TRBD1 (5 bases). Trimming stripped 4 bases from V and 7 bases from J, with 15 bases between. Per germline, CDR1 SGHKS and CDR2 YYEKEE (reference sequence). The CDR3 totals 14 residues. In nucleotides, the CDR3 is TGTGCCAGCAGCCCCACGGGGGGGTCCCAGCCCCAGCATTTT. As protein: CASSPTGGSQPQHF. Looking up the rest from reference TRBV5-5 and TRBJ1-5 gives the full variable domain: DAGVTQSPTHLIKTRGQQVTLRCSPISGHKSVSWYQQVLGQGPQFIFQYYEKEERGRGNFPDRFSARQFPNYSSELNVNALLLGDSALYLCASSPTGGSQPQHFGDGTRLSIL.

This chain joins TRBV9 and TRBJ2-2; 8 nucleotides match TRBD1. The CDR3 has 16 amino acids. The V segment lost 0 bases and the J segment 10 bases; nucleotides outside the gene matches: 11. Germline CDR1 is SGDLS and CDR2 is YYNGEE. This chain's CDR3 is CASSVVVGTGWTELFF. CDR3 nucleotide sequence: TGTGCCAGCAGCGTAGTAGTAGGGACAGGTTGGACGGAGCTGTTTTTT.

This clone was picked up a small number of times. The chain uses TRBV11-2 and TRBJ2-7; 9 bases line up with TRBD2. Per the germline V gene, CDR1 is SGHAT and CDR2 is FQNNGV. After removal of 0 bases from V and 3 bases from J, the junction contained 3 bases not matched to a gene. The CDR3 totals 15 residues. The DNA for the CDR3 is TGTGCCAGCAGCTTAGAGGCTAGCGGGGTCTACGAGCAGTACTTC. This sequence encodes CASSLEASGVYEQYF.

Only a few counts were recorded for this clone. CDR3 residues: CASSLVGSNEQFF. CDR3 bases: TGCGCCAGCAGCTTGGTCGGGTCCAATGAGCAGTTCTTC. This chain joins TRBV5-1 and TRBJ2-1, with D unresolved. The CDR3 has 13 amino acids. The V end lost 0 bases, the J end lost 6 bases, and 7 bases lay between the germline ends. The germline gives CDR1 SGHRS, CDR2 YFSETQ.

The chain joins TRBV11-2 to TRBJ2-2; no definite D call. Germline-derived CDR1 and CDR2 are SGHAT and FQNNGV. CDR3 length: 14 residues. V dropped 0 bases and J dropped 4 bases, with 6 bases sitting between them. The CDR3 sequence is CASSLETFTGELFF. For the CDR3, the DNA is TGTGCCAGCAGCTTAGAGACTTTCACCGGGGAGCTGTTTTTT.

The CDR3 coding sequence is TGTGCCAGCAGCTCCAGGGGTGCCGCCGGAGAAAAACTGTTTTTT. Its translation: CASSSRGAAGEKLFF. The chain carries TRBV7-2 and TRBJ1-4; D is perhaps TRBD1 (6 bases). Germline CDR1 reads SGHTA; CDR2 reads FQGNSA. V lost 4 bases, J lost 8 bases, and 17 bases lay in between. The CDR3 runs to 15 residues.

The chain combines TRBV2 with TRBJ1-5, with TRBD1 matching 7 bases. CDR3 length: 14 residues. V trimming: 8 bases; J trimming: 3 bases; junction bases outside the gene matches: 7. Germline CDR1 is SNHLY and CDR2 is FYNNEI. CDR3 sequence reads: CASAQDRFNQPQHF. The DNA for the CDR3 is TGTGCCAGCGCCCAGGACAGGTTCAATCAGCCCCAGCATTTT.